The source of this TCR beta chain is a study of blood T cell repertoires in COVID-19. Profiling relied on immunoSEQ multiplex PCR, and the TCRdb table lists in-frame clones only, not all of them. The sample consists of over 200,000 clones, just under 90% of them appearing once. Seattle participants joined during active infection and were tracked over time. CDR3 length: 13 residues. Germline V gives CDR1 LNHDA, CDR2 SQIVND (reference sequence). Deletions cut 4 bases from V and 4 bases from J, with 11 bases between. The receptor's source is a man aged 30 to 45 with COVID-19, enrolled during active disease. What was sequenced was peripheral blood. This chain links TRBV19 with TRBJ2-7; D perhaps matches TRBD1 (6 bases). The DNA of the CDR3 is TGTGCCAGTAGTAAACAGGGTGTATACGAGCAGTACTTC. Its translation is CASSKQGVYEQYF.